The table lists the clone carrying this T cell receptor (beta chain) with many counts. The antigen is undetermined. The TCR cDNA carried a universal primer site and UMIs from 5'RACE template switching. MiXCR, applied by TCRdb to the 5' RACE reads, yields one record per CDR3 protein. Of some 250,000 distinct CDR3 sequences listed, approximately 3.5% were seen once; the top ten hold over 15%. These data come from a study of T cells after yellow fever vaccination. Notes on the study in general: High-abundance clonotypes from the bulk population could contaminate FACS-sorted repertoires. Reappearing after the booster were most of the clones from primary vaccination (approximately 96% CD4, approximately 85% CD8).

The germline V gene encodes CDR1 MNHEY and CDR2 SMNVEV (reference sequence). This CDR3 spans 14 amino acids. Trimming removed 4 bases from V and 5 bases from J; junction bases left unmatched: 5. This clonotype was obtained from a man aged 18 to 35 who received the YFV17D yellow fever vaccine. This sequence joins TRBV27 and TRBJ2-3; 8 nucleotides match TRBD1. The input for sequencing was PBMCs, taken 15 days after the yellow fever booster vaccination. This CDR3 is CASSSRTGKDTQYF. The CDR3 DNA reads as TGTGCCAGCAGTTCACGGACAGGGAAAGATACGCAGTATTTT.